These T cell receptor beta chains were read from a single sample in a study of T cell repertoires in cytomegalovirus infection. MiXCR, run by TCRdb on the reads, gives a single entry per CDR3 protein. The data show around 25,000 distinct CDR3 sequences, about 23% seen once. The antigens of these receptors remain unknown. The starting material was CD8+ T cells from cultured PBMCs, obtained from culture after CMV antigen stimulation. These receptors all come from a human donor in good health (CMV status not recorded). Some clones in this sample may be carry-over from other donors' samples. CDR3s include the opening cysteine and the closing phenylalanine or tryptophan. D genes are given only for firm matches. Size is stated for part of the rows, as once, few or many counts, or as a class when the clone is expanded.

>TRBJ1-5|TRBV11-1|once|TRBD1|16
TGTGCCAGCAGCCCGCGCCCCGGACAGGGTTTATTGCCCCAGCATTTT
CASSPRPGQGLLPQHF
>TRBJ2-1|TRBV4-1|many|TRBD2|14
TGCGCCAGCAGCCGCGGGGGGCAATACAATGAGCAGTTCTTC
CASSRGGQYNEQFF
>TRBJ1-4|TRBV20-1|NA|NA|14
TGCAGTGCTAGGCCCCCTCCTGGCGGTGAAAAACTGTTTTTT
CSARPPPGGEKLFF
>TRBJ1-5|TRBV4-1|NA|NA|16
TGCGCCAGCAGCCAAGCGTACCAGGGGCTAGGCCAGCCCCAGCATTTT
CASSQAYQGLGQPQHF
>TRBJ1-2|TRBV5-1|few|NA|15
TGCGCCAGCAGCTTGCCCTCGGGGGGCATGGAAGGCTACACCTTC
CASSLPSGGMEGYTF
>TRBJ1-1|TRBV12-3/TRBV12-4|few|NA|14
TGTGCCAGCAGTTTAGGCGTATGGGCCACTGAAGCTTTCTTT
CASSLGVWATEAFF
>TRBJ2-1|TRBV7-8|many|TRBD1|17
TGTGCCAGCAGCTTAGAGCCCGACAGGGCGGGCTACAATGAGCAGTTCTTC
CASSLEPDRAGYNEQFF
>TRBJ2-2|TRBV7-9|many|NA|15
TGTGCCAGCAGCTCCTGGGACACGAACACCGGGGAGCTGTTTTTT
CASSSWDTNTGELFF
>TRBJ2-5|TRBV7-9|NA|NA|18
TGTGCCAGCAGCCCACCCAAGGTGGGCAGGGGCGCGGAAGAGACCCAGTACTTC
CASSPPKVGRGAEETQYF
>TRBJ1-2|TRBV20-1|few|TRBD1|15
TGCAGTGCTAGAGATCCCCGGACAGGGCCTAAGGGCTACACCTTC
CSARDPRTGPKGYTF
>TRBJ2-7|TRBV5-6|few|NA|13
TGTGCCAGCAGCCTAGACGAGACCTACGAGCAGTACTTC
CASSLDETYEQYF
>TRBJ2-4|TRBV5-4|few|TRBD1|17
TGTGCCAGCAGCCCACACGACAGGGGGCTAGCCAAAAACATTCAGTACTTC
CASSPHDRGLAKNIQYF
>TRBJ1-3|TRBV5-4|NA|NA|17
TGTGCCAGCAGCTTTGTATCCGGGAGGGCTTACGGAAACACCATATATTTT
CASSFVSGRAYGNTIYF
>TRBJ2-7|TRBV11-2|many|NA|17
TGTGCCAGCAGCTTGGGGAGAAGCCAAGGGGCACCCTACGAGCAGTACTTC
CASSLGRSQGAPYEQYF
>TRBJ1-1|TRBV29-1|few|NA|13
TGCAGCGTTGTATCCGGGGTCGTGACTGAAGCTTTCTTT
CSVVSGVVTEAFF
>TRBJ2-7|TRBV27|NA|NA|14
TGTCCCAGCAGTTTCAAGGGCGACACCTACGAGCAGTACTTC
CPSSFKGDTYEQYF
>TRBJ2-3|TRBV29-1|NA|NA|14
TGCAGCGTCGATTGGGCGGGGAACACAGATACGCAGTATTTT
CSVDWAGNTDTQYF
>TRBJ1-1|TRBV5-1|NA|NA|14
TGCGCCAGCAGCCCAATTGGGGCCCTAACCGAAGCTTTCTTT
CASSPIGALTEAFF
>TRBJ1-6|TRBV27|few|TRBD1|15
TGTGCCAGCAGTTCCCGGACAGGGGGTGATTCACCCCTCCACTTT
CASSSRTGGDSPLHF
>TRBJ1-1|TRBV20-1|NA|TRBD1|15
TGCAGTGCTAGGGGACAGGGGGCGACGTACACTGAAGCTTTCTTT
CSARGQGATYTEAFF
>TRBJ2-5|TRBV7-2|many|TRBD2|20
TGTGCCAGCAGCCCCAAGCGAAGGTTTAGCGGGGGGAAGCCCGAAGAGACCCAGTACTTC
CASSPKRRFSGGKPEETQYF
>TRBJ2-1|TRBV3-1|NA|TRBD1|15
TGTGCCAGCAGCCCTCACAGGGGGCAACACAATGAGCAGTTCTTC
CASSPHRGQHNEQFF
>TRBJ2-3|TRBV28|NA|NA|16
TGTGCCAGCAGTTTGGGACCTGAGCGGATCTCGGATACGCAGTATTTT
CASSLGPERISDTQYF
>TRBJ2-5|TRBV10-3|NA|TRBD2|18
TGTGCCATCAGTGACAACGGACTAGCGGGGGGAAGGGGAGAGACCCAGTACTTC
CAISDNGLAGGRGETQYF
>TRBJ1-2|TRBV6-2/TRBV6-3|NA|NA|15
TGTGCCAGCAGGCAGCGTCGGGGGACTAACTATGGCTACACCTTC
CASRQRRGTNYGYTF
>TRBJ2-1|TRBV7-8|many|TRBD2|16
TGTGCCAGCAGCTACCCTAGCGGGGGGGCTTTCAATGAGCAGTTCTTC
CASSYPSGGAFNEQFF
>TRBJ2-7|TRBV20-1|few|NA|12
TGCAGTGGGACAGACGTCTCCTACGAGCAGTACTTC
CSGTDVSYEQYF
>TRBJ2-5|TRBV27|few|TRBD2|18
TGTGCCAGCAGTTTTAGGGCTAGCGGGGGGCCGTACCAAGAGACCCAGTACTTC
CASSFRASGGPYQETQYF
>TRBJ1-1|TRBV7-2|few|NA|15
TGTGCCAGCAGCTCCTCGGACAGACTTATCGAAGAAGCTTTCTTT
CASSSSDRLIEEAFF
>TRBJ1-2|TRBV6-5|many|NA|14
TGTGCCAGCACCCCGACACCGACTAACTATGGCTACACCTTC
CASTPTPTNYGYTF
>TRBJ2-3|TRBV7-6|NA|NA|13
TGTGCCAGTAGGGGTCGGGTCACAGATACGCAGTATTTT
CASRGRVTDTQYF
>TRBJ2-3|TRBV27|few|NA|14
TGTGCCAGCAGAGACCTGGGGCCCGCAGATACGCAGTATTTT
CASRDLGPADTQYF
>TRBJ1-2|TRBV11-2|NA|NA|13
TGTGCCAGCAGCTTGGGGGATCCGGGCGGCTACACCTTC
CASSLGDPGGYTF
>TRBJ1-2|TRBV2|NA|TRBD1|15
TGTGCCAGCAGTATTACAGGGGAGGCTAACTATGGCTACACCTTC
CASSITGEANYGYTF
>TRBJ1-1|TRBV20-1|few|TRBD1|15
TGCAGTGCTAGAGGGACCGGGACAGTGAACACTGAAGCTTTCTTT
CSARGTGTVNTEAFF
>TRBJ1-6|TRBV19|few|TRBD1|15
TGTGCCAGTAGTGCAATCAGGGGGTCCAATTCACCCCTCCACTTT
CASSAIRGSNSPLHF
>TRBJ2-3|TRBV7-2|many|NA|17
TGTGCCAGCAGCTCAAATGGCTTGGCGGGGAGCACAGATACGCAGTATTTT
CASSSNGLAGSTDTQYF
>TRBJ1-5|TRBV28|few|TRBD1|19
TGTGCCAGCAGTTTCCAGGGGGCTGAAGTACTTCTGAGCAATCAGCCCCAGCATTTT
CASSFQGAEVLLSNQPQHF
>TRBJ2-4|TRBV4-1|few|NA|17
TGCGCCAGCAGACCTCGGGACGGGGGGCTAGCCAAAAACATTCAGTACTTC
CASRPRDGGLAKNIQYF
>TRBJ2-5|TRBV7-9|many|NA|13
TGTGCCAGCAGCTTATCAGGGGAAGAGACCCAGTACTTC
CASSLSGEETQYF
>TRBJ1-1|TRBV27|few|NA|15
TGTGCCAGCAGTTTGTACAGGGACATGAACACTGAAGCTTTCTTT
CASSLYRDMNTEAFF
>TRBJ2-7|TRBV5-1|NA|TRBD1|15
TGCGCCAGCAGCTTAGGGGACAGTAACTCCTACGAGCAGTACTTC
CASSLGDSNSYEQYF
>TRBJ1-5|TRBV6-1|few|NA|15
TGTGCCAGCAGTGGATACGGCTATAGCAATCAGCCCCAGCATTTT
CASSGYGYSNQPQHF
>TRBJ2-7|TRBV7-2|many|NA|16
TGTGCCAGCAGCTTAGGAGGAGCGAGGCCTTCCTACGAGCAGTACTTC
CASSLGGARPSYEQYF
>TRBJ1-4|TRBV7-6|NA|TRBD1|16
TGTGCCAGCAGCTTCAAGACAGGGGGCTCGGGGGAAAAACTGTTTTTT
CASSFKTGGSGEKLFF
>TRBJ1-1|TRBV5-1|few|NA|13
TGCGCCAGCAGCAGAGATTTAAACACTGAAGCTTTCTTT
CASSRDLNTEAFF
>TRBJ2-2|TRBV29-1|NA|NA|11
TGCAGCGTGGTCGGGGCCGGGGAGCTGTTTTTT
CSVVGAGELFF
>TRBJ2-1|TRBV20-1|NA|TRBD2|14
TGCAGTGCCGCGCGGGGGGCCGCCTACAATGAGCAGTTCTTC
CSAARGAAYNEQFF
>TRBJ1-1|TRBV7-9|many|TRBD1|12
TGTGCCAGCAGCCCGCGACAGGGGACGGCTTTCTTT
CASSPRQGTAFF
>TRBJ2-1|TRBV19|few|NA|15
TGTGCCAGTAGTATCCCGGGAGAGACCTACAATGAGCAGTTCTTC
CASSIPGETYNEQFF